The following is a TCR beta chain sequence with its context. Germline loops: CDR1 GTSNPN, CDR2 SVGIG (reference sequence). This CDR3 is 14 amino acids long. The V and J ends lost 2 bases and 3 bases respectively, with 13 bases between them. These data are taken from a study of control samples from healthy donors and cancer patients. The method was immunoSEQ multiplex PCR; TCRdb's version includes in-frame clones alone and lacks a portion of them. The table shows 190,000 or so clones, with 90% to 95% occurring only once. Sequenced sample: blood. The chain is built from TRBV30 and TRBJ1-2, with unresolved D. The TCR sequence derives from a young man in good health. CDR3: CAWSLGYGDYGYTF. The CDR3 nucleotides read TGTGCCTGGAGTCTGGGGTATGGTGACTATGGCTACACCTTC.